The present TCR beta chain was sequenced within a study of CD8+CD57+ T cells in acquired aplastic anemia. This clonotype came up many times. The germline gives CDR1 SGHTS, CDR2 YDEGEE. V was shortened by 7 bases and J by 4 bases, with 20 bases between the two germline ends. There are 15 residues in the CDR3. Profiling that covered TCR beta VDJ and CDR3 relied on genomic DNA as its template. MiXCR, applied by TCRdb to the reads, yields one record per CDR3 protein. The table includes about 220,000 distinct CDR3 sequences, roughly 35% detected once. The receptor was derived from a human donor in good health, serving as a control. The sequencing sample was made of sorted CD4+, CD8+, or CD8+CD57+ T cells (not recorded which) from PBMCs. V and J are TRBV5-8 and TRBJ1-2; possible D gene TRBD1, 5 bases. The chain's CDR3 is CASETAGHLGYGYTF. The CDR3 DNA follows: TGTGCCAGCGAAACTGCGGGGCACTTGGGCTATGGCTACACCTTC.